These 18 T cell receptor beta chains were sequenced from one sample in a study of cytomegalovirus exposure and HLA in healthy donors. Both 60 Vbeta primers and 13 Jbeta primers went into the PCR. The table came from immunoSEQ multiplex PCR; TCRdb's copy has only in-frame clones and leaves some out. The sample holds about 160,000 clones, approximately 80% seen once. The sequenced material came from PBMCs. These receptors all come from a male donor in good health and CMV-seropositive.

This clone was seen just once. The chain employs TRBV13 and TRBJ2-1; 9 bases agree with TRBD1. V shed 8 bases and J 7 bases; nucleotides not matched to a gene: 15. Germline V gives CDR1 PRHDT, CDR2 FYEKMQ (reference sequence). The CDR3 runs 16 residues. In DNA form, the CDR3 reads TGTGCCAGCCATTTAACCACAGGGACAGGGAAGAATGAGCAGTTCTTC. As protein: CASHLTTGTGKNEQFF.

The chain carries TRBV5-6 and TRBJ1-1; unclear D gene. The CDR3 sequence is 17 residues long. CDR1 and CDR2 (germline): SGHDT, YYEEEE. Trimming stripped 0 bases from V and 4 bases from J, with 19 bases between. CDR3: CASSLGGGSLMGTEAFF. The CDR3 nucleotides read TGTGCCAGCAGCTTGGGCGGTGGGTCTCTCATGGGCACTGAAGCTTTCTTT.

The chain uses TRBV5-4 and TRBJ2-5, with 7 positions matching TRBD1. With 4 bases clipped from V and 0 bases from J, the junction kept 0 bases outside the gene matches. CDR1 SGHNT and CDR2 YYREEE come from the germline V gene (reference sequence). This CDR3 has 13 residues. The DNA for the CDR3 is TGTGCCAGCAGCGGGACAGACCAAGAGACCCAGTACTTC. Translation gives CASSGTDQETQYF.

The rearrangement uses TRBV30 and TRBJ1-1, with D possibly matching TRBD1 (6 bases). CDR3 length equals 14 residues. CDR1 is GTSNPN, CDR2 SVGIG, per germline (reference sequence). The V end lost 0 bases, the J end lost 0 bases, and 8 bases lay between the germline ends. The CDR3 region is CAWSVGTMNTEAFF. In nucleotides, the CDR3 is TGTGCCTGGAGTGTAGGGACAATGAACACTGAAGCTTTCTTT.

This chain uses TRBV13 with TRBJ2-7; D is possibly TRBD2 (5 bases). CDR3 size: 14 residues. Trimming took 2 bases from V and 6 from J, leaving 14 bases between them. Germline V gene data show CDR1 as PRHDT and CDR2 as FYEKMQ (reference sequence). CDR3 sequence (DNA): TGTGCCAGCAGCTTACCCAGCCTCCGGGGCGAGCAGTACTTC. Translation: CASSLPSLRGEQYF.

This CDR3 reads CASSDVGFGAGEGYGYTF. CDR3 coding DNA: TGTGCCAGCAGTGATGTTGGGTTCGGGGCAGGGGAGGGCTATGGCTACACCTTC. The genes are TRBV2 and TRBJ1-2; a possible D gene is TRBD1 (6 bases). The V end lost 3 bases, the J end lost 4 bases, and 24 bases lay between the germline ends. The CDR3 loop spans 18 amino acids. CDR1 is SNHLY, CDR2 FYNNEI, per germline.

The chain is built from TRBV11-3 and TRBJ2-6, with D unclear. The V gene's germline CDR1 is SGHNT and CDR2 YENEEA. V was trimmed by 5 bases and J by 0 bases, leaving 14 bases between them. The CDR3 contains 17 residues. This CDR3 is CASSTKKADSGANVLTF. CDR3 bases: TGTGCCAGCAGCACTAAGAAGGCCGACTCTGGGGCCAACGTCCTGACTTTC.

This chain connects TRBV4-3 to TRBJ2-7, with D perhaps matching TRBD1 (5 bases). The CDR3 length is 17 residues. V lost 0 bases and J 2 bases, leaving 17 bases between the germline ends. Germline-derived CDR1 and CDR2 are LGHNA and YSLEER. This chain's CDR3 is CASSQEAGMTLAYEQYF. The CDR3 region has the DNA TGCGCCAGCAGCCAAGAGGCAGGGATGACGCTAGCCTACGAGCAGTACTTC.

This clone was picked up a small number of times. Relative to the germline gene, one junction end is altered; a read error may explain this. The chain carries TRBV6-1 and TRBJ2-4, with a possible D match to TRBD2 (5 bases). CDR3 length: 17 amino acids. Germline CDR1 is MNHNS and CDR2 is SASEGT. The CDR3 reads CASSEALTKARENSQYF. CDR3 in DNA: TGTGCCAGCAGTGAAGCGTTAACGAAAGCTCGGGAAAACAGTCAGTACTTC.

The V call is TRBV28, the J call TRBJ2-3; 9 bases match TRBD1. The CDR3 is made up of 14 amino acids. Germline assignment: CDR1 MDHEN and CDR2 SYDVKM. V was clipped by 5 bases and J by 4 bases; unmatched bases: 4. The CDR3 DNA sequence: TGTGCCAGCAGTGCGGGACAGGGTTCAGATACGCAGTATTTT. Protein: CASSAGQGSDTQYF.

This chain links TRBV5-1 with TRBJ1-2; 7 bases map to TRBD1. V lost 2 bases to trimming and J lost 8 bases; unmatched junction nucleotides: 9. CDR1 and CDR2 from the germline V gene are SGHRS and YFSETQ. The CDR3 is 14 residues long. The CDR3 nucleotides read TGCGCCAGCAGCTTCGACAGGGTTGCGGCGGGCTACACCTTC. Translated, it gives CASSFDRVAAGYTF.

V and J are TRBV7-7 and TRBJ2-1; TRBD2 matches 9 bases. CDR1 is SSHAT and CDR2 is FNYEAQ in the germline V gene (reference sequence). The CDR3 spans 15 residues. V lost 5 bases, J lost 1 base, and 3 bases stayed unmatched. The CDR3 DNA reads TGTGCCAGCAGCCCAGCGGGGGGTTCCTACAATGAGCAGTTCTTC. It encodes CASSPAGGSYNEQFF.

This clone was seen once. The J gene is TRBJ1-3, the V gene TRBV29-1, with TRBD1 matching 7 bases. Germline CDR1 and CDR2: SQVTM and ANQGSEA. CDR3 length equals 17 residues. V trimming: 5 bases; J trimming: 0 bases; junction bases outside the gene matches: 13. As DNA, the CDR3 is TGCAGCGTTACTTCAAACAGGGGCGATAACTCTGGAAACACCATATATTTT. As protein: CSVTSNRGDNSGNTIYF.

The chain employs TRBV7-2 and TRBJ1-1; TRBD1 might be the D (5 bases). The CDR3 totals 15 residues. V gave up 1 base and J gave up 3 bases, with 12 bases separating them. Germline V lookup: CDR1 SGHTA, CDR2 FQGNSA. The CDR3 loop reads CASSLVFWGDTEAFF. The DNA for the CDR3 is TGTGCCAGCAGCTTAGTTTTTTGGGGGGACACTGAAGCTTTCTTT.

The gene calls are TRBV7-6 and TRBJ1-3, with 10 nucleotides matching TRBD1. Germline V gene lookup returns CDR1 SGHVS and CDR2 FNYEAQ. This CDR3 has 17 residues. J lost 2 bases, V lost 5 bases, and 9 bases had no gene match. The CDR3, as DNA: TGTGCCAGCAGCATTGGGACAGGGGTTTTTCCTGGAAACACCATATATTTT. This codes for CASSIGTGVFPGNTIYF.

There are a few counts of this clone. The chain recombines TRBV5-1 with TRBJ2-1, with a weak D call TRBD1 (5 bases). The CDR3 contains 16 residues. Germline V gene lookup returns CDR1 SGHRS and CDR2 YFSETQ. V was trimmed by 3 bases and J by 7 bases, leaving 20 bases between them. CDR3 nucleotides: TGCGCCAGCAGCTCGGCAGGGCTTCTAGGGTGGAATGAGCAGTTCTTC. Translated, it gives CASSSAGLLGWNEQFF.

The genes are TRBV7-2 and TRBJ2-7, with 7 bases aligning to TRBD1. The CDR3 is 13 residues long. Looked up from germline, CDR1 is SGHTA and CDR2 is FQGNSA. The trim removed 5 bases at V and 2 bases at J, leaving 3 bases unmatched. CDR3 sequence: CASSTDRAYEQYF. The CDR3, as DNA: TGTGCCAGCAGCACCGACAGGGCCTACGAGCAGTACTTC. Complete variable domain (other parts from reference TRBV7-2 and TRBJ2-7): GAGVSQSPSNKVTEKGKDVELRCDPISGHTALYWYRQSLGQGLEFLIYFQGNSAPDKSGLPSDRFSAERTGGSVSTLTIQRTQQEDSAVYLCASSTDRAYEQYFGPGTRLTVT.

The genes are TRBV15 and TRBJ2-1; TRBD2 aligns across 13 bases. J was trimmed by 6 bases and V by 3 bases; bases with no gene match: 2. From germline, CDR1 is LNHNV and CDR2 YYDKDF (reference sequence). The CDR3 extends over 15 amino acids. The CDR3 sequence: CATSSGTSGINEQFF. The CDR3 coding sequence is TGTGCCACCAGCAGCGGGACTAGCGGGATCAATGAGCAGTTCTTC.